The 7 T cell receptor beta chains below were found in one sample sequenced in a study of cytomegalovirus exposure and HLA in healthy donors. Amplification used 60 Vbeta primers and 13 Jbeta primers. Clones were sequenced by immunoSEQ multiplex PCR, and TCRdb holds only the in-frame ones, with some missing. The sample consists of 110,000 to 150,000 clones, over 8% of them appearing once. The specimen sequenced was PBMCs. The receptor source for this set is a male donor in good health and CMV-seronegative.

The chain has TRBV27 and TRBJ2-2, with D possibly being TRBD2 (7 bases). V lost 5 bases to trimming and J lost 4 bases, with 14 bases between them. Germline V gene lookup returns CDR1 MNHEY and CDR2 SMNVEV (reference sequence). This CDR3 spans 15 amino acids. The CDR3 sequence: CASSPRGGATGELFF. The DNA for the CDR3 is TGTGCCAGCAGTCCCCGTGGGGGGGCCACCGGGGAGCTGTTTTTT.

This clone was picked up a small number of times. The gene calls are TRBV7-3 and TRBJ2-3; a weak D match, TRBD2 (7 bases). Germline values: CDR1 SGHTA, CDR2 FQGTGA. The CDR3 sequence is 13 residues long. V lost 4 bases, J lost 4 bases, and 9 bases lay in between. CDR3 residues: CASSWGGPDTQYF. The CDR3 nucleotides are TGTGCCAGCAGCTGGGGGGGCCCAGATACGCAGTATTTT.

The CDR3 region is CASSQDRPYGGYRVMQYF. DNA of the CDR3: TGCGCCAGCAGCCAAGATCGCCCCTACGGGGGGTACCGGGTGATGCAGTATTTT. V usage is TRBV4-3 and J usage is TRBJ2-3; 7 bases are shared with TRBD2. The length of the CDR3 is 18 residues. With 0 bases clipped from V and 11 bases from J, the junction kept 20 bases outside the gene matches. The germline V gene has CDR1 LGHNA and CDR2 YSLEER.

Only a few counts were recorded for this clone. This sequence joins TRBV9 and TRBJ1-5; tentative D call: TRBD1 (6 bases). Trimming removed 4 bases at V and 4 bases at J, with 12 bases between. The CDR3 extends over 14 amino acids. Germline V gene lookup returns CDR1 SGDLS and CDR2 YYNGEE. In DNA, the CDR3 is TGTGCCAGCAGCCTTGGACAGATTAATCAGCCCCAGCATTTT. Residues: CASSLGQINQPQHF.

This clone was picked up a small number of times. This chain joins TRBV7-9 and TRBJ1-6; 10 bases are shared with TRBD1. The CDR3 is 15 amino acids. V gave up 1 base and J gave up 9 bases; unmatched junction bases: 3. Per germline, CDR1 SEHNR and CDR2 FQNEAQ (reference sequence). The CDR3 DNA reads TGTGCCAGCAGCTTAGGGGGGACAGGGGCTTCACCCCTCCACTTT. The encoded protein is CASSLGGTGASPLHF. The full variable domain, its missing parts supplied by reference TRBV7-9 and TRBJ1-6, is DTGVSQNPRHKITKRGQNVTFRCDPISEHNRLYWYRQTLGQGPEFLTYFQNEAQLEKSRLLSDRFSAERPKGSFSTLEIQRTEQGDSAMYLCASSLGGTGASPLHFGNGTRLTVT.

The V gene is TRBV5-1, the J gene TRBJ1-6; TRBD1 matches 12 bases. The CDR3 is made up of 16 amino acids. CDR1 is SGHRS, CDR2 YFSETQ, per germline. V shed 0 bases, J shed 8 bases, and the junction held 3 bases outside the gene matches. The CDR3 sequence: CASSLEGQGAYSPLHF. CDR3 bases: TGCGCCAGCAGCTTGGAGGGACAGGGGGCTTATTCACCCCTCCACTTT.

This chain links TRBV5-4 with TRBJ1-4; D is unresolved. Trimming removed 2 bases from V and 7 bases from J, with 12 bases in between. This CDR3 has 14 amino acids. The germline CDR1 and CDR2 sequences are SGHNT and YYREEE (reference sequence). The CDR3 sequence: CASSFRTGGEKLFF. The CDR3 bases are TGTGCCAGCAGCTTTCGGACTGGCGGTGAAAAACTGTTTTTT.